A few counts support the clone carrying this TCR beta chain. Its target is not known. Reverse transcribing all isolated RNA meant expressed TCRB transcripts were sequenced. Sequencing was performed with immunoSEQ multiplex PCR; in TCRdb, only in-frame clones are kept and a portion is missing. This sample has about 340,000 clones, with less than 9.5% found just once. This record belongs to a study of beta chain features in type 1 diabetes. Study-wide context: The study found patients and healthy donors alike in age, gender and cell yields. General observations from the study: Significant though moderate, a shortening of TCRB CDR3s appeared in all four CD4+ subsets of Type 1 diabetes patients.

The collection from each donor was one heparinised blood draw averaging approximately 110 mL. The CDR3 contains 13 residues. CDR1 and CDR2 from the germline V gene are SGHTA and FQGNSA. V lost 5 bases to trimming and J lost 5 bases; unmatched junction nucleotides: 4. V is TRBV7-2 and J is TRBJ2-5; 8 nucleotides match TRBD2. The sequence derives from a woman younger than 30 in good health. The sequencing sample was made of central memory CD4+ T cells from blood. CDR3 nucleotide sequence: TGTGCCAGCAGCGAGCGGGAGAGGGAGACCCAGTACTTC. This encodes CASSERERETQYF.